This entry concerns a single TCR beta chain. No antigen is known for it. V shed 0 bases and J shed 2 bases, with 25 bases lying between them. There are 20 residues in the CDR3. Germline values: CDR1 MNHEY, CDR2 SVGEGT. For the second PCR, which ran for about 7 to 11 cycles, a sample-barcoded 5' primer and a J-beta primer mix were used. One entry per CDR3 protein results from TCRdb running MiXCR on the 5' RACE reads. The data show over 1,300,000 distinct CDR3 sequences, with roughly 59% seen just once and 5.5% to 8% held by the top ten. This specimen belongs to a study of blood T cells in healthy people across ages. Study as a whole: Per every two T cells, about one barcoded beta molecule was captured by template switching. Study findings and constraints: Observed TCR beta diversity showed a strong correlation with the percentage of naive T cells as measured by flow cytometry. Compared with aged donors, long-lived donors showed fewer expanded clones, suggesting selection.

Sequenced: blood. The chain is built from TRBV6-2 or TRBV6-3 and TRBJ1-1; D is perhaps TRBD1 (6 bases). This receptor was identified in a man younger than 35 in good health. CDR3 DNA: TGTGCCAGCAGTTACTCGATGGGAACTGAGGGGGAGGGGAGAAACACTGAAGCTTTCTTT. Translated: CASSYSMGTEGEGRNTEAFF.